This TCR beta chain was recorded in a study of T cell changes during pregnancy in multiple sclerosis. The repertoire was sequenced with immunoSEQ multiplex PCR; TCRdb's copy has only in-frame clones and lacks some. Counted here are about 81,000 clones, just under 95% occurring once; the ten biggest clones make up under 1.5%. CDR3 size: 15 residues. V lost 0 bases and J 7 bases, leaving 13 bases between the germline ends. Germline assignment: CDR1 SGDLS and CDR2 YYNGEE. This sample comprised peripheral blood, obtained in the third trimester of pregnancy. This sequence joins TRBV9 and TRBJ1-4; D is possibly TRBD1 (6 bases). This TCR was recovered from a female donor in good health, enrolled as a control in a pregnancy study. CDR3 residues: CASSVAGGKGEKLFF. The DNA for the CDR3 is TGTGCCAGCAGCGTAGCGGGGGGCAAAGGTGAAAAACTGTTTTTT.